Listed below are T cell receptor beta chains from one sample, sequenced in a study of early T cells in non-severe SARS-CoV-2 infection. TCRdb itself ran the 5' RACE reads through MiXCR, one entry per CDR3 protein. The profile shows around 70,000 distinct CDR3 sequences, approximately 9.1% of them singletons. Sequenced: whole blood. The receptor set was obtained from an adult who was a healthcare worker with PCR-confirmed SARS-CoV-2 infection or an uninfected control (not recorded which). CDR3s include the opening cysteine and the closing phenylalanine or tryptophan. The D gene is left open where the match is weak. Not all rows give a size; the values are once, few, many and, for expanded clones, a class.

cdr3_aa: CASSFLLAGQGYEQYF
cdr3_nt: TGTGCCAGCAGCTTCTTATTAGCAGGACAGGGTTACGAGCAGTACTTC
j_call: TRBJ2-7
v_call: TRBV7-2
cdr3_length: 16
clone_size: .
d_call: TRBD1

cdr3_aa: CASSLAGGYRAGELFF
cdr3_nt: TGTGCCAGCAGCTTGGCAGGGGGCTATCGGGCCGGGGAGCTGTTTTTT
j_call: TRBJ2-2
v_call: TRBV5-6
cdr3_length: 16
clone_size: few
d_call: TRBD1

cdr3_aa: CASSLSTGTQETQYF
cdr3_nt: TGCGCCAGCAGCCTGTCGACAGGCACACAAGAGACCCAGTACTTC
j_call: TRBJ2-5
v_call: TRBV5-1
cdr3_length: 15
clone_size: .
d_call: .

cdr3_aa: CASSFDSNQPQHF
cdr3_nt: TGCGCCAGCAGCTTTGATAGCAATCAGCCCCAGCATTTT
j_call: TRBJ1-5
v_call: TRBV5-1
cdr3_length: 13
clone_size: few
d_call: .

cdr3_aa: CSARGPIEQYF
cdr3_nt: TGCAGCGCCAGGGGGCCAATCGAGCAGTACTTC
j_call: TRBJ2-7
v_call: TRBV29-1
cdr3_length: 11
clone_size: .
d_call: TRBD1

cdr3_aa: CATSRRTSGSYEQFF
cdr3_nt: TGTGCCACCAGCAGACGGACTAGCGGGAGCTATGAGCAGTTCTTC
j_call: TRBJ2-1
v_call: TRBV15
cdr3_length: 15
clone_size: .
d_call: TRBD2

cdr3_aa: CASSPPRAGGSTMGQFF
cdr3_nt: TGTGCCAGCTCACCACCGAGGGCAGGGGGATCTACAATGGGGCAGTTCTTC
j_call: TRBJ2-1
v_call: TRBV18
cdr3_length: 17
clone_size: few
d_call: TRBD1

cdr3_aa: CASSPSGGDPNTEAFF
cdr3_nt: TGTGCCAGCTCACCCTCAGGGGGCGACCCTAACACTGAAGCTTTCTTT
j_call: TRBJ1-1
v_call: TRBV18
cdr3_length: 16
clone_size: many
d_call: TRBD1

cdr3_aa: CASSFGAGQASRRYF
cdr3_nt: TGCGCCAGCAGCTTTGGTGCGGGACAGGCCTCCCGGCGGTACTTC
j_call: TRBJ2-4
v_call: TRBV5-1
cdr3_length: 15
clone_size: .
d_call: TRBD1

cdr3_aa: CSASQPSPFYEQYF
cdr3_nt: TGCAGTGCTAGTCAGCCCTCCCCCTTCTACGAGCAGTACTTC
j_call: TRBJ2-7
v_call: TRBV20-1
cdr3_length: 14
clone_size: few
d_call: .

cdr3_aa: CAWSQQQNTEAFF
cdr3_nt: TGTGCCTGGAGTCAACAGCAGAACACTGAAGCTTTCTTT
j_call: TRBJ1-1
v_call: TRBV30
cdr3_length: 13
clone_size: many
d_call: .

cdr3_aa: CATSDLDRTEAFF
cdr3_nt: TGTGCCACCAGTGATCTCGACAGGACTGAAGCTTTCTTT
j_call: TRBJ1-1
v_call: TRBV24-1
cdr3_length: 13
clone_size: few
d_call: .

cdr3_aa: CASSLLGGASAGELFF
cdr3_nt: TGTGCCAGCAGCTTATTGGGGGGCGCGAGCGCCGGGGAGCTGTTTTTT
j_call: TRBJ2-2
v_call: TRBV7-9
cdr3_length: 16
clone_size: many
d_call: .

cdr3_aa: CSVAGTPTYEQYF
cdr3_nt: TGCAGCGTCGCCGGGACACCGACCTACGAGCAGTACTTC
j_call: TRBJ2-7
v_call: TRBV29-1
cdr3_length: 13
clone_size: .
d_call: .

cdr3_aa: CASSEGRGTETQYF
cdr3_nt: TGTGCCAGCAGTGAGGGCAGGGGGACAGAGACCCAGTACTTC
j_call: TRBJ2-5
v_call: TRBV2
cdr3_length: 14
clone_size: few
d_call: TRBD1

cdr3_aa: CASSRDRSNTEAFF
cdr3_nt: TGTGCCAGCAGCCGGGACAGGTCGAACACTGAAGCTTTCTTT
j_call: TRBJ1-1
v_call: TRBV2
cdr3_length: 14
clone_size: few
d_call: TRBD1

cdr3_aa: CASSQDWSFDPNTEVFF
cdr3_nt: TGTGCCAGCAGCCAAGATTGGTCGTTCGACCCGAACACTGAAGTTTTCTTT
j_call: TRBJ1-1
v_call: TRBV3-2
cdr3_length: 17
clone_size: many
d_call: .

cdr3_aa: CASSGSGVIDTQYF
cdr3_nt: TGCGCCAGCAGTGGGTCGGGAGTAATAGATACGCAGTATTTT
j_call: TRBJ2-3
v_call: TRBV10-1
cdr3_length: 14
clone_size: .
d_call: .

cdr3_aa: CASSQDTSRDTQYF
cdr3_nt: TGCGCCAGCAGCCAAGATACTAGCAGAGATACGCAGTATTTT
j_call: TRBJ2-3
v_call: TRBV4-3
cdr3_length: 14
clone_size: many
d_call: .

cdr3_aa: CASSTDARGLTQYF
cdr3_nt: TGTGCCAGCAGCACTGACGCCAGGGGGTTGACGCAGTATTTT
j_call: TRBJ2-3
v_call: TRBV7-8
cdr3_length: 14
clone_size: few
d_call: TRBD1

cdr3_aa: CSVATGQMNTEAFF
cdr3_nt: TGCAGCGTTGCGACAGGGCAAATGAACACTGAAGCTTTCTTT
j_call: TRBJ1-1
v_call: TRBV29-1
cdr3_length: 14
clone_size: .
d_call: TRBD1

cdr3_aa: CSVDPGENEQYF
cdr3_nt: TGCAGCGTTGATCCGGGGGAGAATGAGCAGTACTTC
j_call: TRBJ2-7
v_call: TRBV29-1
cdr3_length: 12
clone_size: few
d_call: .

cdr3_aa: CASSLAHATGELFF
cdr3_nt: TGTGCCAGCAGCTTAGCGCACGCAACCGGGGAGCTTTTTTTT
j_call: TRBJ2-2
v_call: TRBV7-6
cdr3_length: 14
clone_size: few
d_call: .

cdr3_aa: CASSREAGGPSTDTQYF
cdr3_nt: TGTGCCAGCAGCCGGGAGGCGGGAGGGCCGAGCACAGATACGCAGTATTTT
j_call: TRBJ2-3
v_call: TRBV4-2
cdr3_length: 17
clone_size: few
d_call: TRBD2

cdr3_aa: CASSLGTSGGRSTDTQYF
cdr3_nt: TGTGCCAGCTCCCTCGGGACTAGCGGGGGACGGTCCACAGATACGCAGTATTTT
j_call: TRBJ2-3
v_call: TRBV21-1
cdr3_length: 18
clone_size: few
d_call: .

cdr3_aa: CSVDTGGTDTQYF
cdr3_nt: TGCAGCGTTGACACAGGGGGAACAGATACGCAGTATTTT
j_call: TRBJ2-3
v_call: TRBV29-1
cdr3_length: 13
clone_size: many
d_call: TRBD1

cdr3_aa: CAISESSSTEGGYTF
cdr3_nt: TGTGCCATCAGTGAGTCGTCAAGTACAGAAGGAGGCTACACCTTC
j_call: TRBJ1-2
v_call: TRBV10-3
cdr3_length: 15
clone_size: many
d_call: .

cdr3_aa: CSVETGSSTEAFF
cdr3_nt: TGCAGCGTTGAAACAGGGTCGAGTACTGAAGCTTTCTTT
j_call: TRBJ1-1
v_call: TRBV29-1
cdr3_length: 13
clone_size: many
d_call: .

cdr3_aa: CASSEPGPKTQYF
cdr3_nt: TGCGCCAGCAGCGAGCCGGGGCCGAAGACCCAGTACTTC
j_call: TRBJ2-5
v_call: TRBV5-1
cdr3_length: 13
clone_size: few
d_call: .

cdr3_aa: CSATLGGGETQYF
cdr3_nt: TGCAGTGCTACCTTGGGAGGGGGAGAGACCCAGTACTTC
j_call: TRBJ2-5
v_call: TRBV20-1
cdr3_length: 13
clone_size: .
d_call: .

cdr3_aa: CASSLAGGPFNEQFF
cdr3_nt: TGTGCCAGCAGCCTAGCGGGAGGGCCATTCAATGAGCAGTTCTTC
j_call: TRBJ2-1
v_call: TRBV7-3
cdr3_length: 15
clone_size: many
d_call: TRBD2

cdr3_aa: CASSYGGRTVNEQFF
cdr3_nt: TGTGCCAGCAGTTACGGCGGGAGGACGGTCAATGAGCAGTTCTTC
j_call: TRBJ2-1
v_call: TRBV6-5
cdr3_length: 15
clone_size: .
d_call: TRBD2

cdr3_aa: CSARDPRTQETQYF
cdr3_nt: TGCAGTGCTAGAGATCCCAGGACCCAAGAGACCCAGTACTTC
j_call: TRBJ2-5
v_call: TRBV20-1
cdr3_length: 14
clone_size: many
d_call: .

cdr3_aa: CSASRQEYYGYTF
cdr3_nt: TGCAGTGCTAGCCGACAGGAATACTATGGCTACACCTTC
j_call: TRBJ1-2
v_call: TRBV20-1
cdr3_length: 13
clone_size: .
d_call: .

cdr3_aa: CASSLGGGSSGYTF
cdr3_nt: TGCGCCAGCAGCCTTGGCGGGGGCTCTAGTGGCTACACCTTC
j_call: TRBJ1-2
v_call: TRBV5-1
cdr3_length: 14
clone_size: many
d_call: .

cdr3_aa: CASSLYRGSGNTIYF
cdr3_nt: TGTGCCAGCAGCTTATACAGGGGTTCCGGAAACACCATATATTTT
j_call: TRBJ1-3
v_call: TRBV11-2
cdr3_length: 15
clone_size: many
d_call: TRBD1

cdr3_aa: CASSQDRRASYEQYF
cdr3_nt: TGTGCCAGCAGCCAAGATCGGCGGGCTTCCTACGAGCAGTACTTC
j_call: TRBJ2-7
v_call: TRBV14
cdr3_length: 15
clone_size: .
d_call: .

cdr3_aa: CSAQGGGSYEQYF
cdr3_nt: TGCAGTGCCCAGGGGGGAGGCTCCTACGAGCAGTACTTC
j_call: TRBJ2-7
v_call: TRBV20-1
cdr3_length: 13
clone_size: medium-sized
d_call: .

cdr3_aa: CASSYEQYF
cdr3_nt: TGTGCCAGCAGCTACGAGCAGTACTTC
j_call: TRBJ2-7
v_call: TRBV11-2
cdr3_length: 9
clone_size: .
d_call: .

cdr3_aa: CSVLSEETGELFF
cdr3_nt: TGCAGCGTTCTGAGCGAGGAGACCGGGGAGCTGTTTTTT
j_call: TRBJ2-2
v_call: TRBV29-1
cdr3_length: 13
clone_size: .
d_call: .

cdr3_aa: CATSRGPGIGEQYF
cdr3_nt: TGTGCCACCAGCAGAGGGCCAGGGATCGGCGAGCAGTACTTC
j_call: TRBJ2-7
v_call: TRBV15
cdr3_length: 14
clone_size: few
d_call: .

cdr3_aa: CASSPTMGGELFF
cdr3_nt: TGTGCCAGCAGTCCGACCATGGGCGGGGAGCTGTTTTTT
j_call: TRBJ2-2
v_call: TRBV12-3/TRBV12-4
cdr3_length: 13
clone_size: .
d_call: .

cdr3_aa: CATSTSIGRLLSEKLFF
cdr3_nt: TGTGCCACCAGCACCTCGATCGGAAGGCTGTTGAGTGAAAAACTGTTTTTT
j_call: TRBJ1-4
v_call: TRBV15
cdr3_length: 17
clone_size: few
d_call: .

cdr3_aa: CASSKQGYEQYF
cdr3_nt: TGTGCCAGCAGTAAACAGGGCTACGAGCAGTACTTC
j_call: TRBJ2-7
v_call: TRBV2
cdr3_length: 12
clone_size: few
d_call: .

cdr3_aa: CSAGGDSDQPQHF
cdr3_nt: TGCAGTGCCGGGGGGGACAGCGATCAGCCCCAGCATTTT
j_call: TRBJ1-5
v_call: TRBV20-1
cdr3_length: 13
clone_size: many
d_call: TRBD1

cdr3_aa: CASKALANTGELFF
cdr3_nt: TGTGCCAGCAAGGCTTTGGCGAACACCGGGGAGCTGTTTTTT
j_call: TRBJ2-2
v_call: TRBV2
cdr3_length: 14
clone_size: many
d_call: .

cdr3_aa: CASGSNSYGYTF
cdr3_nt: TGTGCCAGCGGCAGCAACAGCTATGGCTACACCTTC
j_call: TRBJ1-2
v_call: TRBV7-3
cdr3_length: 12
clone_size: many
d_call: .

cdr3_aa: CASSLWDTQYF
cdr3_nt: TGTGCCAGCAGCTTATGGGATACGCAGTATTTT
j_call: TRBJ2-3
v_call: TRBV5-5
cdr3_length: 11
clone_size: many
d_call: .

cdr3_aa: CASRMGGGPYNEQFF
cdr3_nt: TGTGCCAGCAGAATGGGGGGTGGCCCCTACAATGAGCAGTTCTTC
j_call: TRBJ2-1
v_call: TRBV27
cdr3_length: 15
clone_size: medium-sized
d_call: .

cdr3_aa: CASSPRGKREGLDTQYF
cdr3_nt: TGTGCCAGCAGCCCCCGAGGGAAGCGGGAGGGCCTAGATACGCAGTATTTT
j_call: TRBJ2-3
v_call: TRBV13
cdr3_length: 17
clone_size: .
d_call: TRBD2

cdr3_aa: CASSRQGGLYNEQFF
cdr3_nt: TGTGCCAGCAGCAGACAGGGGGGTCTCTACAATGAGCAGTTCTTC
j_call: TRBJ2-1
v_call: TRBV7-9
cdr3_length: 15
clone_size: few
d_call: TRBD1

cdr3_aa: CASSQGLAWDTQYF
cdr3_nt: TGTGCCAGCAGCCAGGGACTAGCGTGGGATACGCAGTATTTT
j_call: TRBJ2-3
v_call: TRBV14
cdr3_length: 14
clone_size: many
d_call: TRBD2

cdr3_aa: CASSDRTGGSRYTF
cdr3_nt: TGTGCCAGCAGTGACCGGACAGGGGGCAGTCGCTACACCTTC
j_call: TRBJ1-2
v_call: TRBV2
cdr3_length: 14
clone_size: .
d_call: TRBD1

cdr3_aa: CASSLAEIREIKNIQYF
cdr3_nt: TGCGCCAGCAGCTTGGCCGAAATCAGGGAGATCAAAAACATTCAGTACTTC
j_call: TRBJ2-4
v_call: TRBV5-1
cdr3_length: 17
clone_size: few
d_call: .

cdr3_aa: CSVGISQETQYF
cdr3_nt: TGCAGCGTTGGAATATCCCAAGAGACCCAGTACTTC
j_call: TRBJ2-5
v_call: TRBV29-1
cdr3_length: 12
clone_size: many
d_call: .